The rows below give T cell receptor beta chains drawn from one sample of a study of T cell changes during pregnancy in multiple sclerosis. Profiled with immunoSEQ multiplex PCR; TCRdb holds only in-frame clones, not every one. The table records around 30,000 clones, about 93% of them present only once. The source material was CD4+ T cells from peripheral blood mononuclear cells, sampled after pregnancy. The source is a female donor with multiple sclerosis, enrolled in a pregnancy study. CDR3s include the opening cysteine and the closing phenylalanine or tryptophan. D genes are given only for firm matches. Clone size is not always given. Where it is, it says once, few, many or a class for expanded clones.

D gene: TRBD1; V gene: TRBV5-1; clone size: .; J gene: TRBJ1-1; CDR3 protein: CASSLMVSQGSTEAFF; CDR3 DNA: TGCGCCAGCAGCTTGATGGTGTCACAGGGGAGCACTGAAGCTTTCTTT
D gene: .; V gene: TRBV30; clone size: few; J gene: TRBJ1-1; CDR3 protein: CAWNPGIAKAFF; CDR3 DNA: TGTGCCTGGAACCCAGGGATAGCTAAGGCTTTCTTT
D gene: .; V gene: TRBV7-9; clone size: .; J gene: TRBJ1-6; CDR3 protein: CASSLEQYNSPLHF; CDR3 DNA: TGTGCCAGCAGCTTAGAACAATATAATTCACCCCTCCACTTT
D gene: .; V gene: TRBV30; clone size: .; J gene: TRBJ2-5; CDR3 protein: CAWSVGRAQRETQYF; CDR3 DNA: TGTGCCTGGAGTGTAGGCAGGGCCCAGAGGGAGACCCAGTACTTC
D gene: TRBD2; V gene: TRBV27; clone size: .; J gene: TRBJ2-7; CDR3 protein: CARTSGACEQYF; CDR3 DNA: TGTGCCAGAACTAGCGGGGCCTGTGAGCAGTACTTC
D gene: .; V gene: TRBV7-2; clone size: .; J gene: TRBJ2-7; CDR3 protein: CASRSGNSYEQYF; CDR3 DNA: TGTGCCAGCAGATCCGGTAACTCCTACGAGCAGTACTTC
D gene: .; V gene: TRBV6-5; clone size: .; J gene: TRBJ2-7; CDR3 protein: CASSPELQHYEQYF; CDR3 DNA: TGTGCCAGCAGCCCTGAACTACAACACTACGAGCAGTACTTC
D gene: TRBD1; V gene: TRBV18; clone size: .; J gene: TRBJ1-5; CDR3 protein: CASSETGKNQPQHF; CDR3 DNA: TGTGCCAGCTCAGAGACAGGGAAGAACCAGCCCCAGCATTTT
D gene: TRBD1; V gene: TRBV9; clone size: .; J gene: TRBJ1-2; CDR3 protein: CASSPRDSNYGYTF; CDR3 DNA: TGTGCCAGCAGCCCCCGGGACAGCAACTATGGCTACACCTTC
D gene: TRBD2; V gene: TRBV30; clone size: .; J gene: TRBJ2-1; CDR3 protein: CAWSGPSGGFVNNEQFF; CDR3 DNA: TGTGCCTGGAGTGGACCTAGCGGGGGGTTCGTCAACAATGAGCAGTTCTTC
D gene: .; V gene: TRBV5-1; clone size: .; J gene: TRBJ1-1; CDR3 protein: CASSPRGSDTEAFF; CDR3 DNA: TGCGCCAGCAGTCCTCGGGGTTCTGACACTGAAGCTTTCTTT
D gene: .; V gene: TRBV11-2; clone size: .; J gene: TRBJ1-2; CDR3 protein: CASSLAFRGHNYGYTF; CDR3 DNA: TGTGCCAGCAGCCTCGCGTTCAGGGGACACAACTATGGCTACACCTTC
D gene: TRBD1; V gene: TRBV18; clone size: once; J gene: TRBJ2-7; CDR3 protein: CASSPRQGSEQYF; CDR3 DNA: TGTGCCAGCTCACCTCGACAGGGTAGCGAGCAGTACTTC
D gene: .; V gene: TRBV18; clone size: .; J gene: TRBJ2-1; CDR3 protein: CASSPPNSKSSYNEQFF; CDR3 DNA: TGTGCCAGCTCACCGCCCAACTCGAAGAGCTCCTACAATGAGCAGTTCTTC
D gene: TRBD1; V gene: TRBV7-2; clone size: .; J gene: TRBJ1-1; CDR3 protein: CASSSLTGGTEAFF; CDR3 DNA: TGTGCCAGCAGCTCACTAACAGGGGGCACTGAAGCTTTCTTT
D gene: .; V gene: TRBV27; clone size: once; J gene: TRBJ2-5; CDR3 protein: CASSSMYQETQYF; CDR3 DNA: TGTGCCAGCAGTTCCATGTACCAAGAGACCCAGTACTTC
D gene: TRBD1; V gene: TRBV6-1; clone size: once; J gene: TRBJ2-2; CDR3 protein: CASSEQGALTGELFF; CDR3 DNA: TGTGCCAGCAGTGAGCAGGGGGCGCTCACCGGGGAGCTGTTTTTT
D gene: TRBD2; V gene: TRBV6-1; clone size: .; J gene: TRBJ2-5; CDR3 protein: CASRFGSGRSETQYF; CDR3 DNA: TGTGCCAGCAGATTTGGTAGCGGGAGATCGGAGACCCAGTACTTC
D gene: .; V gene: TRBV6-5; clone size: .; J gene: TRBJ2-5; CDR3 protein: CASSYRTRAETQYF; CDR3 DNA: TGTGCCAGCAGTTACCGGACACGGGCGGAGACCCAGTACTTC
D gene: TRBD2; V gene: TRBV6-1; clone size: .; J gene: TRBJ2-1; CDR3 protein: CASSGPQIRTSTEQFF; CDR3 DNA: TGTGCCAGCAGTGGTCCTCAGATACGGACTAGTACGGAGCAGTTCTTC
D gene: .; V gene: TRBV19; clone size: .; J gene: TRBJ1-4; CDR3 protein: CASSIDLQEKLFF; CDR3 DNA: TGTGCCAGTAGTATAGATTTGCAGGAAAAACTGTTTTTT
D gene: .; V gene: TRBV6-5; clone size: .; J gene: TRBJ1-1; CDR3 protein: CASSYGRNSEAFF; CDR3 DNA: TGTGCCAGCAGTTATGGGAGAAACTCTGAAGCTTTCTTT
D gene: .; V gene: TRBV7-9; clone size: .; J gene: TRBJ1-2; CDR3 protein: CASSLNPGGELGDGYTF; CDR3 DNA: TGTGCCAGCAGCCTAAATCCGGGCGGCGAATTAGGGGATGGCTACACCTTC
D gene: TRBD1; V gene: TRBV10-3; clone size: few; J gene: TRBJ1-1; CDR3 protein: CAISERGQDTEAFF; CDR3 DNA: TGTGCCATCAGTGAAAGGGGGCAGGATACTGAAGCTTTCTTT
D gene: TRBD1; V gene: TRBV6-6; clone size: .; J gene: TRBJ1-4; CDR3 protein: CASSHRGLMTKLFF; CDR3 DNA: TGTGCCAGCAGCCACAGGGGTCTAATGACAAAACTGTTTTTT
D gene: .; V gene: TRBV5-1; clone size: once; J gene: TRBJ1-1; CDR3 protein: CASSSPTRGGQGMNTEAFF; CDR3 DNA: TGCGCCAGCAGCTCCCCTACCCGAGGGGGTCAGGGGATGAACACTGAAGCTTTCTTT
D gene: TRBD2; V gene: TRBV9; clone size: .; J gene: TRBJ2-1; CDR3 protein: CASSVGWLAGYNEQFF; CDR3 DNA: TGTGCCAGCAGCGTAGGGTGGCTAGCGGGATACAATGAGCAGTTCTTC
D gene: .; V gene: TRBV19; clone size: .; J gene: TRBJ1-1; CDR3 protein: CASSIDPAGLNTEAFF; CDR3 DNA: TGTGCCAGTAGTATAGATCCGGCGGGGTTGAACACTGAAGCTTTCTTT
D gene: .; V gene: TRBV7-3; clone size: .; J gene: TRBJ1-6; CDR3 protein: CASSYQGRGSPLHF; CDR3 DNA: TGTGCCAGCAGCTACCAGGGTCGAGGTTCACCCCTCCACTTT
D gene: TRBD1; V gene: TRBV10-3; clone size: .; J gene: TRBJ2-5; CDR3 protein: CAISDSDRAPRETQYF; CDR3 DNA: TGTGCCATCAGTGACTCCGACAGGGCCCCTCGAGAGACCCAGTACTTC
D gene: TRBD2; V gene: TRBV5-1; clone size: once; J gene: TRBJ2-7; CDR3 protein: CASSLARTSGGSYEQYF; CDR3 DNA: TGCGCCAGCAGCTTGGCCCGGACTAGCGGGGGGTCCTACGAGCAGTACTTC
D gene: TRBD2; V gene: TRBV5-1; clone size: .; J gene: TRBJ2-7; CDR3 protein: CASSLGGTSDYEQYF; CDR3 DNA: TGCGCCAGCAGCTTGGGAGGGACTAGCGACTACGAGCAGTACTTC
D gene: TRBD1; V gene: TRBV30; clone size: .; J gene: TRBJ1-2; CDR3 protein: CAWSLAGGANYGYTF; CDR3 DNA: TGTGCCTGGAGCCTTGCAGGGGGCGCTAACTATGGCTACACCTTC
D gene: .; V gene: TRBV9; clone size: once; J gene: TRBJ1-1; CDR3 protein: CASSVGGANTEAFF; CDR3 DNA: TGTGCCAGCAGCGTAGGAGGAGCGAACACTGAAGCTTTCTTT
D gene: TRBD1; V gene: TRBV2; clone size: .; J gene: TRBJ1-1; CDR3 protein: CASILTGATTRSEAFF; CDR3 DNA: TGTGCCAGCATTTTAACAGGGGCGACCACCAGGAGTGAAGCTTTCTTT
D gene: .; V gene: TRBV10-3; clone size: .; J gene: TRBJ2-5; CDR3 protein: CAISAENGETQYF; CDR3 DNA: TGTGCCATCAGTGCCGAAAACGGGGAGACCCAGTACTTC
D gene: TRBD1; V gene: TRBV19; clone size: .; J gene: TRBJ1-5; CDR3 protein: CASRGDRGHQPQHF; CDR3 DNA: TGTGCCAGTAGAGGGGACAGGGGGCATCAGCCCCAGCATTTT
D gene: .; V gene: TRBV5-1; clone size: .; J gene: TRBJ1-1; CDR3 protein: CASSQTGRTEAFF; CDR3 DNA: TGCGCCAGCAGCCAAACAGGGCGGACTGAAGCTTTCTTT
D gene: .; V gene: TRBV4-3; clone size: .; J gene: TRBJ1-4; CDR3 protein: CASSQVQGTNEKLFF; CDR3 DNA: TGCGCCAGCAGCCAAGTTCAGGGAACTAATGAAAAACTGTTTTTT
D gene: TRBD1; V gene: TRBV7-8; clone size: .; J gene: TRBJ1-1; CDR3 protein: CASSVGTGGTMNTEAFF; CDR3 DNA: TGTGCCAGCAGCGTAGGGACAGGGGGCACTATGAACACTGAAGCTTTCTTT
D gene: .; V gene: TRBV30; clone size: .; J gene: TRBJ1-1; CDR3 protein: CAWTNTGLEAFF; CDR3 DNA: TGTGCCTGGACCAATACAGGGCTGGAAGCTTTCTTT
D gene: .; V gene: TRBV14; clone size: .; J gene: TRBJ1-4; CDR3 protein: CASSQSGRSNEKLFF; CDR3 DNA: TGTGCCAGCAGCCAATCAGGGCGATCTAATGAAAAACTGTTTTTT
D gene: TRBD1; V gene: TRBV6-5; clone size: .; J gene: TRBJ2-3; CDR3 protein: CASSYRSDRGNTQYF; CDR3 DNA: TGTGCCAGCAGTTACCGCTCCGACAGGGGAAATACGCAGTATTTT
D gene: TRBD1; V gene: TRBV7-9; clone size: .; J gene: TRBJ1-1; CDR3 protein: CASSLASGTGETEAFF; CDR3 DNA: TGTGCCAGCAGCTTGGCCTCCGGGACAGGTGAAACTGAAGCTTTCTTT
D gene: .; V gene: TRBV11-1; clone size: .; J gene: TRBJ2-6; CDR3 protein: CASSLDRGGANVLTF; CDR3 DNA: TGTGCCAGCAGCCTTGACAGAGGTGGGGCCAACGTCCTGACTTTC
D gene: .; V gene: TRBV6-5; clone size: .; J gene: TRBJ1-3; CDR3 protein: CASSDSSGNTIYF; CDR3 DNA: TGTGCCAGCAGTGACAGTTCTGGAAACACCATATATTTT
D gene: .; V gene: TRBV4-1; clone size: .; J gene: TRBJ1-4; CDR3 protein: CASSQMEFGEKLFF; CDR3 DNA: TGCGCCAGCAGCCAAATGGAGTTTGGGGAAAAACTGTTTTTT
D gene: TRBD2; V gene: TRBV11-2; clone size: .; J gene: TRBJ2-7; CDR3 protein: CASSTSGSLSYEQYF; CDR3 DNA: TGTGCCAGCAGTACTAGCGGGAGCCTCTCCTACGAGCAGTACTTC
D gene: TRBD1; V gene: TRBV18; clone size: .; J gene: TRBJ2-5; CDR3 protein: CASSSQGWGETQYF; CDR3 DNA: TGTGCCAGCTCATCACAGGGGTGGGGAGAGACCCAGTACTTC
D gene: TRBD2; V gene: TRBV29-1; clone size: .; J gene: TRBJ2-2; CDR3 protein: CSFSGTSGSMGGELFF; CDR3 DNA: TGCAGCTTTTCCGGGACTAGCGGGAGTATGGGCGGGGAGCTGTTTTTT
D gene: .; V gene: TRBV5-1; clone size: .; J gene: TRBJ2-5; CDR3 protein: CASDLGTPRGTQYF; CDR3 DNA: TGCGCCAGCGACTTAGGGACTCCGCGGGGGACCCAGTACTTC
D gene: TRBD1; V gene: TRBV5-1; clone size: .; J gene: TRBJ1-5; CDR3 protein: CASSTGQGDQPQHF; CDR3 DNA: TGCGCCAGCAGCACGGGACAGGGCGATCAGCCCCAGCATTTT
D gene: .; V gene: TRBV19; clone size: .; J gene: TRBJ1-4; CDR3 protein: CASSMKGGREKLFF; CDR3 DNA: TGTGCCAGTAGTATGAAAGGAGGGCGGGAAAAACTGTTTTTT
D gene: .; V gene: TRBV7-9; clone size: .; J gene: TRBJ2-7; CDR3 protein: CASSLSAGSEQYF; CDR3 DNA: TGTGCCAGCAGCTTAAGTGCAGGATCCGAGCAGTACTTC
D gene: .; V gene: TRBV5-1; clone size: .; J gene: TRBJ2-2; CDR3 protein: CASSPGQTNTGELFF; CDR3 DNA: TGCGCCAGCAGCCCAGGACAGACGAACACCGGGGAGCTGTTTTTT
D gene: TRBD1; V gene: TRBV18; clone size: .; J gene: TRBJ1-3; CDR3 protein: CASSAGQGATGNTIYF; CDR3 DNA: TGTGCCAGCTCAGCCGGACAGGGGGCAACGGGAAACACCATATATTTT
D gene: .; V gene: TRBV30; clone size: .; J gene: TRBJ2-6; CDR3 protein: CAWVSRGDTRPGANVLTF; CDR3 DNA: TGTGCCTGGGTATCCCGGGGAGATACGAGGCCTGGGGCCAACGTCCTGACTTTC
D gene: TRBD2; V gene: TRBV29-1; clone size: .; J gene: TRBJ2-2; CDR3 protein: CSVLVAGNTGELFF; CDR3 DNA: TGCAGCGTTTTGGTAGCGGGGAACACCGGGGAGCTGTTTTTT
D gene: TRBD1; V gene: TRBV19; clone size: once; J gene: TRBJ1-6; CDR3 protein: CASSPRDRDNSPLHF; CDR3 DNA: TGTGCCAGTAGTCCCCGGGACAGAGATAATTCACCCCTCCACTTT
D gene: TRBD1; V gene: TRBV29-1; clone size: .; J gene: TRBJ1-3; CDR3 protein: CSVRDRGWENTIYF; CDR3 DNA: TGCAGCGTTCGGGACAGGGGCTGGGAAAACACCATATATTTT